Sequencing of this T cell receptor (beta chain) was carried out in a study of blood T cells in healthy people across ages (dated by TCRdb to the mid-2010s). Study-wide context: In model experiments, roughly one uniquely barcoded TCR beta cDNA molecule per two T cells was captured by template switching. Age-related changes in TCR beta repertoire diversity were measured in the study by deep sequencing normalized with unique cDNA molecular identifiers. The donors were divided into four age groups: young (average around 16 years), middle-aged (approximately 39), aged (approximately 64) and long-lived (around 80). To avoid experimental bias, donors of different ages were distributed randomly across sequencing lanes. For two donors (one aged 18 to 30 and one aged 80 or older), the study analyzed two additional independent replicas of 1 million unique cDNA reads from the same blood draw. Overall study outcomes, separate from this receptor: Because donor CMV infection status was unknown, age-related changes in expanded clonotypes were potentially confounded. There was a strong correlation between observed TCR beta diversity and the percentage of naive T cells measured by flow cytometry. Compared with the aged group, the long-lived group had more naive CD4+ T cells, fewer expanded clones and increased TCR diversity, a pattern suggesting age selection. Since profiling was done on bulk unsorted PBMCs, naive and antigen-experienced compartments could not be conclusively compared. Estimates of total diversity based on one million sequenced T cells were considered lower bounds and underestimates. As age increased, observed TCR beta diversity per million T cells dropped in a roughly linear way, and a significant reduction was already evident by age 40.

On this clonotype: Its antigen remains unidentified. Base qualities are not recorded, but no much larger clone differs from it by a single base.

The 39 donors, aged about 6 to 95 years, were systemically healthy Caucasian individuals from Russia. Each donor gave about 9.7 milliliters of peripheral blood, drawn into EDTA-treated Vacutainer tubes. Ficoll-Paque density-gradient centrifugation was used to isolate PBMCs, with at least 7 million per sample. Total RNA was extracted from PBMCs with Trizol reagent, with at least 5 micrograms obtained per sample. For every donor, an aliquot of PBMCs went through flow cytometry to measure the percentages of naive CD45RAhigh/CD27high T cells. According to the germline V gene (reference sequence), CDR1 reads LNHNV and CDR2 reads YYDKDF. The germline V and J ends show losses of 4 bases and 1 base respectively, and no gene match explains 10 bases of the junction. From its cysteine to its phenylalanine, the CDR3 spans 17 amino acids. This entry keeps only the CDR3 DNA: 51 bases, framed from base 1. Library preparation used 5' RACE. The reads were generated on an Illumina HiSeq 2500. The second PCR ran for roughly 7 to 11 cycles and used a J-beta primer mix along with a sample-barcoded 5' primer. A unique molecular identifier was introduced onto each TCR beta cDNA molecule by a template-switch 5' adaptor carrying 12 random nucleotides. Each sample yielded at least 2.5 million CDR3-containing paired-end reads. The Mint cDNA synthesis kit, primed by a TRBC-specific oligonucleotide, was used to synthesize first-strand cDNA from all RNA. Following uracil-DNA glycosylase treatment, a first 18-cycle PCR with universal primers M1SS and BC2_uni_R was performed on all cDNA. The authors' analysis ran thus. For normalization, 1 million high-quality reads, each with a distinct molecular identifier, were randomly selected from each sample. Instead of being binned into consensus sequences, reads that shared molecular identifiers were thrown out. MiTCR, run with a Q25 quality threshold and the strictest error-elimination algorithm, handled CDR3 identification, clonotype clustering and error correction. A nonparametric unseen species model with Euler transformation was used to estimate lower-bound total TCR beta diversity. The public reads were reanalyzed by TCRdb: fastp trimming at Q25, MiXCR alignment, in-frame beta chains only. Merged by CDR3 protein, the rows form single entries marked with the most common genes and DNA. The V and J calls follow TCRdb's processing rather than the paper's. This sample holds hundreds of thousands of distinct CDR3 sequences; around 49% were observed only once. Of the sample, about a third is held by the ten largest clones.

The receptor comes from a woman aged 60-75 years in good health. The sequenced material came from blood. This chain is built from TRBV15 and TRBJ1-5; 7 nucleotides in the junction match TRBD1. This receptor has the CDR3 CATSTSDRTLSNQPQHF. The nucleotide sequence reads as follows: TGTGCCACCAGCACATCGGACAGGACATTGAGCAATCAGCCCCAGCATTTT.